Below, 3 T cell receptor beta chains from the same sample are listed, as sequenced in a study of T and B cells in COVID-19 patients. BIOMED2 TRB-A/B primer pools were used in multiplex TRB PCR. TCRdb analysed the multiplex PCR reads with MiXCR anew, one entry per CDR3 protein. Of approximately 6,000 distinct CDR3 sequences listed, roughly 30% are singletons. Each TRB amplification used roughly 240-550 ng of genomic DNA from blood. Sequencing input: blood. All receptors come from a human donor with active COVID-19.

This clonotype came up a few times. V usage is TRBV7-6 and J usage is TRBJ2-5, with D maybe TRBD1 (6 bases). Germline CDR1 reads SGHVS; CDR2 reads FNYEAQ. This CDR3 spans 15 amino acids. V was shortened by 5 bases and J by 5 bases, with 18 bases between the two germline ends. The CDR3 sequence: CASSVNTGFGETQYF. CDR3 DNA: TGTGCCAGCAGCGTCAATACAGGGTTTGGCGAGACCCAGTACTTC.

The chain couples TRBV5-5 to TRBJ1-2; no definite D call. Between the trimmed V and J ends, which lost 0 bases and 4 bases, there was a span of 10 bases. CDR3 length: 14 amino acids. Germline V gene lookup returns CDR1 SGHKS and CDR2 YYEKEE (reference sequence). The DNA of the CDR3 is TGTGCCAGCAGCTTGGCAAGTCAAAGCTATGGCTACACCTTC. Amino acids: CASSLASQSYGYTF.

This clonotype was detected a few times. The gene calls are TRBV18 and TRBJ1-5; D possibly corresponds to TRBD1 (5 bases). Between the trimmed V and J ends, which lost 3 bases and 3 bases, there was a span of 12 bases. The CDR3 runs to 15 residues. CDR1 KGHSH and CDR2 LQKENI come from the germline V gene. In nucleotides, the CDR3 is TGTGCCAGCTCACCCGGGGGGAATTACAATCAGCCCCAGCATTTT. As protein: CASSPGGNYNQPQHF.